The rows below give T cell receptor beta chains drawn from one sample of a study of blood T cell repertoires in COVID-19. Profiled with immunoSEQ multiplex PCR; TCRdb holds only in-frame clones, not every one. In the table there are roughly 68,000 clones, around 89% of which are singletons. The sample comprised peripheral blood. These receptors were collected from a woman older than 75 with active COVID-19. Both conserved end residues are part of each CDR3.

V gene	J gene	CDR3 protein
TRBV7-8	TRBJ2-7	CASSLDTGLMDEQYF
TRBV28	TRBJ2-3	CASSLNRAADTQYF
TRBV19	TRBJ2-7	CASSIEGRRPSSYEQYF
TRBV4-3	TRBJ2-1	CASSLLAGEQFF
TRBV4-2	TRBJ2-7	CASSQAFGYEQYF
TRBV28	TRBJ2-1	CASSILADEQFF
TRBV6-5	TRBJ2-3	CASSYRGGGKGDTQYF
TRBV28	TRBJ2-7	CASSPPTGNYEQYF
TRBV20-1	TRBJ2-1	CSASSEGGPGYNEQFF
TRBV28	TRBJ1-2	CASKVTGAAEYGYTF
TRBV9	TRBJ2-3	CASSVTGTATDTQYF
TRBV2	TRBJ1-2	CASSTNTGNYGYTF
TRBV19	TRBJ2-2	CASSYRGEAGELFF
TRBV18	TRBJ2-3	CASSPQQGDTQYF
TRBV28	TRBJ2-6	CASSTTSGANVLTF
TRBV11-2	TRBJ2-3	CASSLRQGEGTDTQYF
TRBV29-1	TRBJ2-3	CSAALQGGGTDTQYF